This T cell receptor (beta chain) was captured in a study of blood T cell repertoires in COVID-19. Study overall: Samples taken during acute and convalescent COVID-19 were collected in the United States, Italy and Spain. PBMCs, B-cell-depleted T cells, or T cells provided the cDNA or gDNA that made up the material.

Original data processing: Quantification of nucleated cells was approximated via reference gene primer amplification. Profiling relied on immunoSEQ multiplex PCR, and the TCRdb table lists in-frame clones only, not all of them. V, J and clone size derive from that table, while D and trimming were established from the DNA sequence. The data show roughly 130,000 clones, over 75% seen once. The clonotype comes from a woman aged 55-69 years with acute or convalescent COVID-19. The specimen was peripheral blood.

CDR3 sequence: CASSTRTSGRGEQFF. The CDR3 DNA reads as TGTGCCAGCAGTACCAGGACTAGCGGGAGGGGTGAGCAGTTCTTC. The V and J genes are TRBV6-5 and TRBJ2-1; 15 bases map to TRBD2. Germline V gene sequence: CDR1 MNHEY, CDR2 SVGAGI. There are 15 residues in the CDR3. The V segment lost 5 bases and the J segment 9 bases; nucleotides outside the gene matches: 5.